These 18 T cell receptor beta chains were sequenced from one sample in a study of tumor T cells in aggressive B-cell lymphoma. Data came from immunoSEQ multiplex PCR; TCRdb stores just in-frame clones and leaves some out. This table holds just under 10,000 clones, about 82% found once. The sequenced sample consisted of tumor tissue. Every receptor here comes from an adult with diffuse large B cell lymphoma.

The chain employs TRBV5-3 and TRBJ1-1; 7 bases are shared with TRBD1. TRBV5-3 belongs to the ORF category, with a function that is uncertain. This CDR3 has 11 residues. The junction had 7 bases not matched to a gene; V was cut back by 9 bases and J by 8 bases. The CDR3, as DNA: TGTGCCACTACAGGGGAGGTAGAAGCTTTCTTT. Translated, it gives CATTGEVEAFF.

The genes are TRBV5-1 and TRBJ2-2; a weak D match, TRBD2 (6 bases). Germline assignment: CDR1 SGHRS and CDR2 YFSETQ. V lost 10 bases and J lost 7, with 11 bases in between. This CDR3 spans 11 amino acids. DNA for the CDR3: TGCGCCGTCGCCGGGGGCGGGGAGCTGTTTTTT. As protein: CAVAGGGELFF. The whole variable domain, remainder taken from reference TRBV5-1 and TRBJ2-2, is KAGVTQTPRYLIKTRGQQVTLSCSPISGHRSVSWYQQTPGQGLQFLFEYFSETQRNKGNFPGRFSGRQFSNSRSEMNVSTLELGDSALYLCAVAGGGELFFGEGSRLTVL.

The chain employs TRBV14 and TRBJ2-5; D is possibly TRBD2 (6 bases). The DNA end lines up better with TRBJ2-7; the J call may be wrong. In germline, CDR1 is SGHDN, CDR2 FVKESK. The CDR3 sequence is 15 residues long. The DNA for the CDR3 is TGTGCCAGCAGCCAAGCTACGGGGGAGACCTACGAGCAGTACTTC. This gives the protein CASSQATGETYEQYF.

The chain couples TRBV7-9 to TRBJ1-2; 8 bases are a match to TRBD1. Looked up from germline, CDR1 is SEHNR and CDR2 is FQNEAQ (reference sequence). CDR3 length: 16 residues. Germline trimming cut 1 base from V and 8 bases from J; bases unmatched to any gene: 12. CDR3 bases: TGTGCCAGCAGCTTAGGAGTCGCCAGGGGGCTAGTAGGCTACACCTTC. Translated, it gives CASSLGVARGLVGYTF.

This chain links TRBV2 with TRBJ1-2, with D perhaps matching TRBD1 (6 bases). The CDR3 contains 13 residues. Germline values: CDR1 SNHLY, CDR2 FYNNEI. Trimming shortened V by 5 bases and J by 2 bases, and 9 bases separated the two germline ends. In nucleotides, the CDR3 is TGTGCCAGCAGTTGGACAGTAAACTATGGCTACACCTTC. Translating it yields CASSWTVNYGYTF. The full variable domain, completed using reference TRBV2 and TRBJ1-2, is EPEVTQTPSHQVTQMGQEVILRCVPISNHLYFYWYRQILGQKVEFLVSFYNNEISEKSEIFDDQFSVERPDGSNFTLKIRSTKLEDSAMYFCASSWTVNYGYTFGSGTRLTVV.

The chain links TRBV11-2 to TRBJ2-1; D not resolved. Germline V lookup: CDR1 SGHAT, CDR2 FQNNGV. The CDR3 length is 14 residues. Trimming took off 5 bases at V and 0 bases at J, with 8 bases between the two ends. For the CDR3, the DNA is TGTGCCAGCAGCCCCTTCTCCTCCTACAATGAGCAGTTCTTC. This codes for CASSPFSSYNEQFF.

The chain links TRBV5-4 to TRBJ2-3; D remains unclear. The CDR3 extends over 13 amino acids. Germline-derived CDR1 and CDR2 are SGHNT and YYREEE (reference sequence). V was trimmed by 4 bases and J by 3 bases, leaving 9 bases between them. The CDR3 reads CASSPSGTDTQYF. CDR3 sequence (DNA): TGTGCCAGCAGCCCTAGTGGAACAGATACGCAGTATTTT.

The chain uses TRBV9 and TRBJ2-1; TRBD2 matches at 12 bases. Unmatched junction bases numbered 8, after V lost 3 bases and J lost 7 bases. CDR3 length equals 16 residues. CDR1 and CDR2 from the germline V gene are SGDLS and YYNGEE. CDR3 protein: CASSGSSGRAGNEQFF. In DNA form, the CDR3 reads TGTGCCAGCAGCGGTTCTAGCGGGAGGGCCGGTAATGAGCAGTTCTTC.

This sequence joins TRBV6-6 and TRBJ2-2; 7 bases agree with TRBD1. The CDR3 runs 16 residues. CDR1 MNHNY and CDR2 SVGAGI come from the germline V gene (reference sequence). The V gene end was trimmed by 10 bases and the J gene end by 0 bases; junction bases not matched to a gene: 11. The CDR3 nucleotides are TGTGCCATCCCTGCCCGGGACAGCGCGAACACCGGGGAGCTGTTTTTT. This codes for CAIPARDSANTGELFF.

The chain recombines TRBV11-3 with TRBJ1-1, with D hard to call. CDR3 length: 13 residues. Trimming took off 2 bases at V and 4 bases at J, with 8 bases between the two ends. CDR1 and CDR2 from the germline V gene are SGHNT and YENEEA. CDR3 region: CASSLLGGTEAFF. The DNA for the CDR3 is TGTGCCAGCAGCTTACTTGGAGGCACTGAAGCTTTCTTT.

The chain uses TRBV9 and TRBJ2-3; 7 bases map to TRBD2. After removal of 4 bases from V and 0 bases from J, the junction contained 8 bases not matched to a gene. The germline CDR1 and CDR2 sequences are SGDLS and YYNGEE. CDR3 length: 16 amino acids. Written as DNA, the CDR3 is TGTGCCAGCAGCCCCCGGACTAGAACTAGCACAGATACGCAGTATTTT. It is translated as CASSPRTRTSTDTQYF.

The V call is TRBV7-9, the J call TRBJ2-7; D might be TRBD1 (6 bases). CDR1 is SEHNR, CDR2 FQNEAQ, per germline (reference sequence). The CDR3 runs 16 residues. With 0 bases removed from V and 2 bases from J, the gap between germline ends came to 14 bases. In DNA form, the CDR3 reads TGTGCCAGCAGCTTAGCGCTGGGGGCGTCCACCTACGAGCAGTACTTC. It translates to CASSLALGASTYEQYF.

The rearrangement joins TRBV5-1 to TRBJ2-2; tentative D call: TRBD1 (5 bases). Germline CDR1 SGHRS, CDR2 YFSETQ. The CDR3 extends over 17 amino acids. V lost 3 bases and J lost 7, with 22 bases in between. The CDR3 nucleotides read TGCGCCAGCAGCTCCCGGACAACCCCCGTTTTGGGCGGGGAGCTGTTTTTT. This sequence encodes CASSSRTTPVLGGELFF.

J is TRBJ2-7 and V is TRBV18; no reliable D call. Germline CDR1 and CDR2: KGHSH and LQKENI. The CDR3 length is 14 residues. V lost 3 bases and J 0 bases, leaving 9 bases between the germline ends. In nucleotides, the CDR3 is TGTGCCAGCTCACCTGCAGGAAGCTCCTACGAGCAGTACTTC. It encodes CASSPAGSSYEQYF.

The CDR3, as DNA: TGTGCCACCTCCCTCTACTTCCAGCGGGAGAGCGAGCAGTACTTC. The encoded protein is CATSLYFQRESEQYF. The chain uses TRBV6-1 and TRBJ2-7; 8 bases are a match to TRBD2. Per the germline V gene, CDR1 is MNHNS and CDR2 is SASEGT. CDR3 length equals 15 residues. V shed 10 bases, J shed 6 bases, and the junction held 17 bases outside the gene matches.

The J gene is TRBJ2-7, the V gene TRBV4-1; 7 bases match TRBD2. The CDR3 runs to 15 residues. CDR1 and CDR2 from the germline V gene are MGHRA and YSYEKL. Trimming cost V 5 bases and J 3 bases; bases outside gene matches: 10. The CDR3 DNA is TGCGCCAGCAGCAACGTTGCGGGAGTGCTCTACGAGCAGTACTTC. Protein sequence: CASSNVAGVLYEQYF.

V usage is TRBV30 and J usage is TRBJ1-5; D not resolved. Germline values: CDR1 GTSNPN, CDR2 SVGIG (reference sequence). The CDR3 extends over 13 amino acids. Trimming removed 0 bases at V and 6 bases at J, with 9 bases between. CDR3 protein: CAWSVQEGQPQHF. The CDR3 nucleotides read TGTGCCTGGAGTGTGCAGGAGGGTCAGCCCCAGCATTTT.

The table lists this clone with a few counts. The chain couples TRBV25-1 to TRBJ1-5; weak D call: TRBD1 (5 bases). Deletions cut 6 bases from V and 8 bases from J, with 17 bases between. This CDR3 has 14 amino acids. Germline V gene lookup returns CDR1 MGHDK and CDR2 SYGVNS. CDR3 in DNA: TGTGCCAGCAGGGGGGGAGGAGCGTGGGAGCCCCAGCATTTT. Translation: CASRGGGAWEPQHF.